The 21 T cell receptor beta chains below were found in one sample sequenced in a study of neurological immune-mediated disorders. TCRdb re-derived calls from the 5' RACE reads in MiXCR, one entry per CDR3 protein. The sample has about 70,000 distinct CDR3 sequences, approximately 5% seen once. The sample comprised PBMCs. These receptors came from a woman in her seventies with multiple sclerosis.

There are many counts of this clonotype. The chain recombines TRBV10-2 with TRBJ2-7; 7 nucleotides match TRBD2. Germline values: CDR1 WSHSY, CDR2 SAAADI. Trimming removed 7 bases from V and 7 bases from J; junction bases left unmatched: 16. The CDR3 contains 15 residues. CDR3 DNA sequence: TGCGCCAGCACCATAGTTCTGGCGGGGGTGGCTGAGCAGTACTTC. Its protein is CASTIVLAGVAEQYF.

This clonotype appeared a few times. This chain links TRBV20-1 with TRBJ2-7, with TRBD2 as a possible D gene (6 bases). Germline CDR1 reads DFQATT; CDR2 reads SNEGSKA (reference sequence). The V gene lost 6 bases and the J gene lost 2 bases, with 17 bases spanning the gap. The CDR3 covers 14 residues. CDR3 sequence (DNA): TGCAGTGCGAGGAAGGGCGGGATCGCCTACGAGCAGTACTTC. Protein sequence: CSARKGGIAYEQYF.

This clonotype was seen a few times. The CDR3 nucleotides read TGTGCCAGCAGGCGACAGGGGCCCGGGGAGCTGTTTTTT. The encoded protein is CASRRQGPGELFF. This rearrangement joins TRBV12-3 or TRBV12-4 to TRBJ2-2; 8 bases match TRBD1. The V gene end was trimmed by 6 bases and the J gene end by 6 bases; junction bases not matched to a gene: 3. CDR3 size: 13 residues.

This clonotype was observed at least ten times. The chain has TRBV7-9 and TRBJ2-6; possibly TRBD1 for D (5 bases). The CDR3 consists of 22 residues. In germline, CDR1 is SEHNR, CDR2 FQNEAQ (reference sequence). Between the trimmed V and J ends, which lost 0 bases and 0 bases, there was a span of 24 bases. CDR3 nucleotide sequence: TGTGCCAGCAGCTTAGCGTTAATTGTTCGCCAGGGAAATTACTCTGGGGCCAACGTCCTGACTTTC. Its protein product is CASSLALIVRQGNYSGANVLTF.

The chain has TRBV20-1 and TRBJ2-2; perhaps D is TRBD1 or TRBD2 (5 bases each). V shed 5 bases and J shed 5 bases, with 9 bases lying between them. CDR3 length equals 12 residues. Germline CDR1 DFQATT, CDR2 SNEGSKA (reference sequence). This CDR3 reads CSAEGQTGELFF. CDR3 coding DNA: TGCAGTGCTGAGGGGCAGACCGGGGAGCTGTTTTTT.

This clonotype was counted ten times or more. The CDR3 loop is CSVSLHGTARDYGYTF. The DNA for the CDR3 is TGCAGCGTTTCCCTTCACGGGACGGCCAGGGACTATGGCTACACCTTC. The rearrangement uses TRBV29-1 and TRBJ1-2, with D perhaps TRBD1 (5 bases). This CDR3 is built from 16 residues. Germline CDR1 and CDR2: SQVTM and ANQGSEA. V gave up 5 bases and J gave up 3 bases, with 22 bases separating them.

The rearrangement uses TRBV29-1 and TRBJ1-1; tentative D call: TRBD1 (5 bases). V lost 7 bases to trimming and J lost 4 bases, with 16 bases between them. Germline V gene data show CDR1 as SQVTM and CDR2 as ANQGSEA. The CDR3 length is 13 residues. The CDR3 bases are TGCAGCGAGAGAAGGGACCTAAGCACTGAAGCTTTCTTT. Protein product: CSERRDLSTEAFF.

This clonotype occurred a few times. The chain is built from TRBV11-2 and TRBJ2-1, with unresolved D. V was clipped by 0 bases and J by 8 bases, with 2 bases between them. The CDR3 runs to 11 residues. Germline V lookup: CDR1 SGHAT, CDR2 FQNNGV. DNA of the CDR3: TGTGCCAGCAGCTTAGAACATGAGCAGTTCTTC. As protein: CASSLEHEQFF.

This clonotype was observed at least ten times. This sequence joins TRBV2 and TRBJ2-7; 8 bases fit TRBD2. V lost 4 bases, J lost 6 bases, and 8 bases stayed unmatched. The CDR3 sequence is 14 residues long. Germline CDR1 and CDR2: SNHLY and FYNNEI. This CDR3 reads CASSVSGSGFEQYF. CDR3 nucleotides: TGTGCCAGCAGTGTAAGCGGGAGTGGATTCGAGCAGTACTTC.

This clonotype was seen repeatedly, ten times or more. The rearrangement uses TRBV29-1 and TRBJ1-1; D possibly corresponds to TRBD1 (5 bases). V was pared by 7 bases and J by 1 base, with 13 bases between. The CDR3 extends over 13 amino acids. The germline V gene has CDR1 SQVTM and CDR2 ANQGSEA. CDR3 loop: CSGGPGGNTEAFF. For the CDR3, the DNA is TGCAGCGGGGGTCCGGGGGGGAACACTGAAGCTTTCTTT.

The rearrangement uses TRBV20-1 and TRBJ1-1, with unresolved D. V was cut by 4 bases and J by 2 bases, with 17 bases left in between. This CDR3 comprises 15 residues. Germline V lookup: CDR1 DFQATT, CDR2 SNEGSKA (reference sequence). The CDR3 nucleotides read TGCAGTGCTACCATAGGATCCAGGCTTAACACTGAAGCTTTCTTT. Its protein is CSATIGSRLNTEAFF.

This clonotype was detected ten times or more. This chain links TRBV6-5 with TRBJ2-6, with D possibly being TRBD1 (5 bases). Trimming took 0 bases from V and 4 from J, leaving 10 bases between them. This CDR3 comprises 16 residues. Germline loops: CDR1 MNHEY, CDR2 SVGAGI. CDR3 DNA: TGTGCCAGCAGTTACTCGTCAGGGCGGGGGGCCAACGTCCTGACTTTC. Translated, it gives CASSYSSGRGANVLTF.

This clonotype was observed at least ten times. The CDR3 protein is CSAREGTGGFNQPQHF. The CDR3, as DNA: TGCAGTGCTAGAGAAGGGACAGGGGGCTTCAATCAGCCCCAGCATTTT. This sequence joins TRBV20-1 and TRBJ1-5, with 12 bases aligning to TRBD1. The CDR3 extends over 16 amino acids. Germline V gives CDR1 DFQATT, CDR2 SNEGSKA (reference sequence). V shed 0 bases and J 3 bases; nucleotides not matched to a gene: 3.

This clonotype was observed at least ten times. This sequence joins TRBV20-1 and TRBJ2-3, with 9 nucleotides matching TRBD2. The germline V gene encodes CDR1 DFQATT and CDR2 SNEGSKA (reference sequence). This CDR3 region has 14 residues. Unmatched junction bases numbered 6, after V lost 6 bases and J lost 2 bases. The CDR3 DNA reads TGCAGTGCCGTGACTAGCGGTACCACAGATACGCAGTATTTT. Protein sequence: CSAVTSGTTDTQYF.

The table lists this clonotype with many counts. The J gene is TRBJ2-3, the V gene TRBV7-2, with TRBD2 matching over 13 bases. V shed 4 bases, J shed 0 bases, and the junction held 4 bases outside the gene matches. The CDR3 loop spans 17 amino acids. Per germline, CDR1 SGHTA and CDR2 FQGNSA. The DNA of the CDR3 is TGTGCCAGCAGCTCTACTAGCGGGAGGGTTAGCACAGATACGCAGTATTTT. This gives the protein CASSSTSGRVSTDTQYF.

This clonotype was counted between two and nine times. The gene calls are TRBV20-1 and TRBJ2-1; possible D gene TRBD1, 6 bases. CDR1 and CDR2 (germline): DFQATT, SNEGSKA (reference sequence). With 1 base removed from V and 2 bases from J, the gap between germline ends came to 9 bases. CDR3 size: 14 residues. CDR3 DNA sequence: TGCAGTGCTAGAGTCAGGGGTCCCTACAATGAGCAGTTCTTC. Translated: CSARVRGPYNEQFF.

This clonotype was picked up many times. V gene TRBV25-1 combines with J gene TRBJ2-2; D might be TRBD1 (8 bases). This CDR3 is 14 amino acids long. CDR1 is MGHDK and CDR2 is SYGVNS in the germline V gene. The V gene lost 4 bases and the J gene lost 7 bases, with 13 bases spanning the gap. The CDR3 reads CASSGTGRVGELFF. The CDR3 coding sequence is TGTGCCAGCAGTGGGACAGGGAGGGTCGGGGAGCTGTTTTTT.

This clonotype came up many times. The chain recombines TRBV20-1 with TRBJ1-4, with 8 bases aligning to TRBD1. Germline CDR1 DFQATT, CDR2 SNEGSKA (reference sequence). The CDR3 is made up of 14 amino acids. V lost 3 bases and J lost 8; bases outside the gene matches: 8. CDR3 nucleotides: TGCAGTGCTAGTAGTGGACAGGGTTTAGAAAAACTGTTTTTT. Protein product: CSASSGQGLEKLFF.

This clonotype has ten or more counts. The rearrangement uses TRBV4-2 and TRBJ2-4, with D possibly being TRBD1 (6 bases). The CDR3 runs 16 residues. The germline gives CDR1 LGHNA, CDR2 YNFKEQ. V shed 0 bases and J shed 2 bases, with 11 bases lying between them. DNA for the CDR3: TGTGCCAGCAGCCAAGAGGGTGGGACAACCAAAAACATTCAGTACTTC. This gives the protein CASSQEGGTTKNIQYF.

At least ten counts were recorded for this clonotype. The V gene is TRBV5-1, the J gene TRBJ2-1, with 8 positions matching TRBD2. Germline values: CDR1 SGHRS, CDR2 YFSETQ. The V segment lost 2 bases and the J segment 7 bases; nucleotides outside the gene matches: 8. This CDR3 comprises 15 residues. CDR3 residues: CASSLKTGGDNEQFF. The CDR3 DNA reads TGCGCCAGCAGCTTAAAGACGGGGGGGGATAATGAGCAGTTCTTC.

This clonotype was observed many times. The CDR3 coding sequence is TGTGCCAGCAGTTCAGGGGTGAACACTGAAGCTTTCTTT. Protein sequence: CASSSGVNTEAFF. The chain links TRBV6-6 to TRBJ1-1; D perhaps matches TRBD1 (6 bases). Germline CDR1 and CDR2: MNHNY and SVGAGI (reference sequence). The CDR3 sequence is 13 residues long. The V end lost 4 bases, the J end lost 0 bases, and 6 bases lay between the germline ends.